The present T cell receptor beta chain was sequenced within a study of glioma-infiltrating T cells. Broader study findings: Gliomas, especially low-grade, showed above-expected tissue-blood divergence; non-neoplastic patients showed below. CDR3 overlap between tissue and blood was very small.

The CDR3 loop spans 14 amino acids. The germline V gene encodes CDR1 SGHNT and CDR2 YYREEE (reference sequence). V was cut by 1 base and J by 0 bases, with 5 bases left in between. In the case of this clonotype: Its antigen is unknown.

Amplification of TCR alpha and beta CDR3 regions from RNA used iRepertoire nested multiplex PCR. Tissue mRNA or PBMC total RNA, roughly 85-450 ng, went into one-step reverse transcription and amplification. Each CDR3 protein gets one entry after TCRdb re-called the multiplex PCR reads with MiXCR. In the table there are about 190,000 distinct CDR3 sequences, approximately 30% of which are singletons. This sequence originates from a human donor with low-grade glioma or glioblastoma, undergoing nonglioma brain surgery, or in good health (not recorded which). Sequenced: glioma tissue, nonneoplastic brain tissue, or PBMCs (not recorded which). The V gene is TRBV5-4, the J gene TRBJ1-5; D ambiguous. CDR3 region: CASSLMGSNQPQHF. For the CDR3, the DNA is TGTGCCAGCAGCTTGATGGGTAGCAATCAGCCCCAGCATTTT.